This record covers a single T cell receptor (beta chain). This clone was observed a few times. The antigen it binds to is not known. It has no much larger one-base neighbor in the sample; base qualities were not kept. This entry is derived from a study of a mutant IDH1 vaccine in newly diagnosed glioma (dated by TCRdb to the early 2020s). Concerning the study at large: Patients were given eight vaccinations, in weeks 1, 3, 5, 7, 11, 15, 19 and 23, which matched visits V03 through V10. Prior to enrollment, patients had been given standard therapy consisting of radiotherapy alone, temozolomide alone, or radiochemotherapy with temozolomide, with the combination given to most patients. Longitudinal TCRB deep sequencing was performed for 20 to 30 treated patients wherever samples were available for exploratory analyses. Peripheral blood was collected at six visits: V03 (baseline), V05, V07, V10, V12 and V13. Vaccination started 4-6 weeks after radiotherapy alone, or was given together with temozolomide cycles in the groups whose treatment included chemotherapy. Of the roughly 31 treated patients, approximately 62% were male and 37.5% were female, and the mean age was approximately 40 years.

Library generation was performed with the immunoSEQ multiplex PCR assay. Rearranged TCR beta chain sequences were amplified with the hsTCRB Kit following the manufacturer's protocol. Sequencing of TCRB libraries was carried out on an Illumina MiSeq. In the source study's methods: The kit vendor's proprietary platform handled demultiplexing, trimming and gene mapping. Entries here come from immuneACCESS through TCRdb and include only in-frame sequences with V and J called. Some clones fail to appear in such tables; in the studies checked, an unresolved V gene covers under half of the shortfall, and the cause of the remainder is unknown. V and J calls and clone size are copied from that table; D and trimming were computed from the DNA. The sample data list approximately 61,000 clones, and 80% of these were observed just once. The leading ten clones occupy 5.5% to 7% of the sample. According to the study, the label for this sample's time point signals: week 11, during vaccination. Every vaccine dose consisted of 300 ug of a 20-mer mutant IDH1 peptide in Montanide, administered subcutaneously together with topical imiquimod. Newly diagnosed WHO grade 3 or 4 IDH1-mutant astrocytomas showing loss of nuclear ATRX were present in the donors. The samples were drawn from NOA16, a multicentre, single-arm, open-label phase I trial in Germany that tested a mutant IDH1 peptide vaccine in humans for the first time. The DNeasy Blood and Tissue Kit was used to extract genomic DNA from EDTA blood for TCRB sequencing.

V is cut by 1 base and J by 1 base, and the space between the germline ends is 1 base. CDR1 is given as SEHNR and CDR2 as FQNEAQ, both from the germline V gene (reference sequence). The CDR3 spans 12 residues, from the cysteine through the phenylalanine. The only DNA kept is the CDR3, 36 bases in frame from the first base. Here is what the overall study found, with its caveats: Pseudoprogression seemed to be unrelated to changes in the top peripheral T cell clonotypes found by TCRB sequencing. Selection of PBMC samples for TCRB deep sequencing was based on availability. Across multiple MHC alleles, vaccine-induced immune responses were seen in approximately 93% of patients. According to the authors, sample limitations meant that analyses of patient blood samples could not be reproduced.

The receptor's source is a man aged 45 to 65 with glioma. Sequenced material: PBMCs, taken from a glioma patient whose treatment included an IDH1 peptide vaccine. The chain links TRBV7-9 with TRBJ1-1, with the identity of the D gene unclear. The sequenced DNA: TGTGCCAGCAGCTTAGAGAACACTGAAGCTTTCTTT. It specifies CASSLENTEAFF. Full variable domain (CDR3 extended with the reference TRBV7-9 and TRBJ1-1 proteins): DTGVSQNPRHKITKRGQNVTFRCDPISEHNRLYWYRQTLGQGPEFLTYFQNEAQLEKSRLLSDRFSAERPKGSFSTLEIQRTEQGDSAMYLCASSLENTEAFFGQGTRLTVV.